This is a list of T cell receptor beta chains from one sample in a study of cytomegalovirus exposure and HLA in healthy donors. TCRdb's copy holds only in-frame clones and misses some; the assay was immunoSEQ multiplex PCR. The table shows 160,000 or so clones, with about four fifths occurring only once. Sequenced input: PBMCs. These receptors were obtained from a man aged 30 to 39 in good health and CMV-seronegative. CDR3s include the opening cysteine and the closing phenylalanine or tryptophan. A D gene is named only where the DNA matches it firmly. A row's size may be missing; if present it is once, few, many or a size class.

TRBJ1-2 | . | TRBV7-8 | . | CASSSTGRYNYGYTF | TGTGCCAGCAGCTCGACAGGTCGCTATAACTATGGCTACACCTTC
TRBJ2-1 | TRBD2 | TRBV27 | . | CASSLWTSGGSEQFF | TGTGCCAGCAGTTTATGGACTAGCGGGGGGAGCGAGCAGTTCTTC
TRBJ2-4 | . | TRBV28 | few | CASSLYREAKNIQYF | TGTGCCAGCAGTTTGTACAGGGAGGCCAAAAACATTCAGTACTTC
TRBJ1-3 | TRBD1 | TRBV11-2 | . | CASSLARQGRGNTIYF | TGTGCCAGCAGCTTAGCGCGACAGGGGCGAGGAAACACCATATATTTT
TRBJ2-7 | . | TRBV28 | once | CASTQGYEQYF | TGTGCCAGCACCCAGGGTTACGAGCAGTACTTC
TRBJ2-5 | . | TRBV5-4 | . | CASSLNREGQETQYF | TGTGCCAGCAGCCTTAACAGGGAAGGGCAAGAGACCCAGTACTTC
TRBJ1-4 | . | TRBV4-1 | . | CASSQVRGEKLFF | TGCGCCAGCAGCCAAGTCAGGGGTGAAAAACTGTTTTTT
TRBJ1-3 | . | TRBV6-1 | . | CASSDVGSSGNTIYF | TGTGCCAGCAGTGATGTAGGGAGCTCTGGAAACACCATATATTTT
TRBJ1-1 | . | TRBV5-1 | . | CASFDEGVSVATEAFF | TGCGCCAGCTTTGACGAGGGGGTGTCGGTGGCCACTGAAGCTTTCTTT
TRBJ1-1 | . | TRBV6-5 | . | CASRLSGVNTEAFF | TGTGCCAGCAGGCTCTCAGGGGTGAACACTGAAGCTTTCTTT
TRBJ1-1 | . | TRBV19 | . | CASMVSRGPNTEAFF | TGTGCCAGTATGGTTTCGCGGGGACCGAACACTGAAGCTTTCTTT
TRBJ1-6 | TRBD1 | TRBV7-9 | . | CASSLRQGESSPLHF | TGTGCCAGCAGCCTTAGACAGGGAGAAAGTTCACCCCTCCACTTT
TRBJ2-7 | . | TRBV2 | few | CASQTGFDYEQYF | TGTGCCAGCCAAACAGGGTTCGATTACGAGCAGTACTTC
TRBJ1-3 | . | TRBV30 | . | CAWRHPGGNTIYF | TGTGCCTGGAGGCATCCCGGGGGAAACACCATATATTTT
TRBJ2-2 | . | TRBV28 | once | CASRRHLNTGELFF | TGTGCCAGCAGGCGACACCTGAACACCGGGGAGCTGTTTTTT
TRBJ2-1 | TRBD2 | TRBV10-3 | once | CAISEHTSGRAYNEQFF | TGTGCCATCAGTGAGCACACTAGCGGGAGGGCCTACAATGAGCAGTTCTTC
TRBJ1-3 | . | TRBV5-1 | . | CASSLGGASGNTIYF | TGCGCCAGCAGCTTAGGTGGGGCGTCTGGAAACACCATATATTTT
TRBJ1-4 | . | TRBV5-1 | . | CASSRTGSEKLFF | TGCGCCAGCAGTAGGACGGGGAGCGAAAAACTGTTTTTT
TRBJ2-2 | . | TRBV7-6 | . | CASSPSPARGGELFF | TGTGCCAGCAGTCCAAGCCCAGCCCGCGGCGGGGAGCTGTTTTTT
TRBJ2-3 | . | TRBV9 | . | CASSVAGSEDTQYF | TGTGCCAGCAGCGTAGCAGGTAGTGAGGATACGCAGTATTTT
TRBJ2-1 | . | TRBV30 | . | CAWSRGTNEQFF | TGTGCCTGGAGTAGGGGGACCAATGAGCAGTTCTTC
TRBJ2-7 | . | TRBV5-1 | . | CASSSAAGSYEQYF | TGCGCCAGCAGCTCCGCAGCGGGCTCCTACGAGCAGTACTTC
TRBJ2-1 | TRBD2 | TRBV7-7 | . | CASSPGRGATEQFF | TGTGCCAGCAGCCCCGGGCGGGGGGCTACTGAGCAGTTCTTC
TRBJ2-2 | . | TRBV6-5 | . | CASSYGPRNTGELFF | TGTGCCAGCAGTTACGGGCCAAGGAACACCGGGGAGCTGTTTTTT
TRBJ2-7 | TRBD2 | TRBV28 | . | CATSGRWASYEQYF | TGTGCCACTAGCGGGAGGTGGGCCTCCTACGAGCAGTACTTC
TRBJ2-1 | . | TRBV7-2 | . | CASSLSRGSYNEQFF | TGTGCCAGCAGCCTGTCCCGGGGGAGCTACAATGAGCAGTTCTTC
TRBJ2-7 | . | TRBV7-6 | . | CASSPGAGGYEQYF | TGTGCCAGCAGCCCGGGGGCAGGGGGCTACGAGCAGTACTTC
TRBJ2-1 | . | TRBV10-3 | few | CAIRLSQGYNEQFF | TGTGCCATCAGATTGTCACAGGGATACAATGAGCAGTTCTTC
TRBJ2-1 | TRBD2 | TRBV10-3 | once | CAISLSGTSGIDEQFF | TGTGCCATCAGTCTCTCCGGGACTAGCGGGATAGATGAGCAGTTCTTC
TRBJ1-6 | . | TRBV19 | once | CASSPRQVYNSPLHF | TGTGCCAGTAGTCCAAGACAGGTCTATAATTCACCCCTCCACTTT
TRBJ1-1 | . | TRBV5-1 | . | CASSLAGNTEAFF | TGCGCCAGCAGCTTGGCAGGGAACACTGAAGCTTTCTTT
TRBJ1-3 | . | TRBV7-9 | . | CASSLVTGFGNTIYF | TGTGCCAGCAGCTTAGTTACGGGTTTCGGAAACACCATATATTTT